One and the same sample provided the 17 T cell receptor beta chains below, sequenced in a study of T cell repertoires in cytomegalovirus infection. Via MiXCR, TCRdb re-called the reads, giving one row per CDR3 protein. The sample lists 200,000 to 250,000 distinct CDR3 sequences; about 40% were seen once. No antigens are known for them. Sequences were derived from CD8+ T cells from cultured PBMCs, sampled from culture after CMV antigen stimulation. These receptors were obtained from a human donor in good health (CMV status not recorded). Some clones in this sample may be carry-over from other donors' samples.

The rearrangement uses TRBV5-1 and TRBJ2-7, with 9 bases lining up with TRBD1. After removal of 4 bases from V and 6 bases from J, the junction contained 5 bases not matched to a gene. CDR1 is SGHRS and CDR2 is YFSETQ in the germline V gene. This CDR3 contains 13 residues. The CDR3 nucleotides are TGCGCCAGCAGCCCCCAGGACAGGGGCGAGCAGTACTTC. Translated: CASSPQDRGEQYF.

The V and J genes are TRBV5-5 and TRBJ1-5; no reliable D call. CDR1 is SGHKS, CDR2 YYEKEE, per germline (reference sequence). V lost 5 bases, J lost 3 bases, and 9 bases lay in between. The length of the CDR3 is 13 residues. CDR3 nucleotide sequence: TGTGCCAGCAGTGAGAAGGCCAATCAGCCCCAGCATTTT. Translation: CASSEKANQPQHF.

The chain has TRBV28 and TRBJ2-7, with D possibly TRBD1 on 6 matching bases. The CDR3 is 16 amino acids. Between the trimmed V and J ends, which lost 4 bases and 0 bases, there was a span of 16 bases. Germline-derived CDR1 and CDR2 are MDHEN and SYDVKM. CDR3 sequence reads: CASSSPQQGPSYEQYF. CDR3 coding DNA: TGTGCCAGCAGTTCCCCGCAACAGGGACCCTCCTACGAGCAGTACTTC.

The CDR3 bases are TGTGCCAGCAGTTCCCCGGGACTAGCTGTAACCGGGGAGCTGTTTTTT. It is translated as CASSSPGLAVTGELFF. The chain combines TRBV27 with TRBJ2-2; TRBD2 matches 9 bases. The CDR3 has 16 amino acids. Germline values: CDR1 MNHEY, CDR2 SMNVEV (reference sequence). Germline trimming cut 4 bases from V and 5 bases from J; bases unmatched to any gene: 8.

The chain links TRBV27 to TRBJ1-4; D may be TRBD1 (5 bases). With 6 bases removed from V and 1 base from J, the gap between germline ends came to 9 bases. Germline loops: CDR1 MNHEY, CDR2 SMNVEV (reference sequence). CDR3 length: 14 residues. The DNA for the CDR3 is TGTGCCAGCAGCTCAGGGATAACTAATGAAAAACTGTTTTTT. This translates into CASSSGITNEKLFF.

This clonotype was counted many times. The chain uses TRBV27 and TRBJ2-7; D possibly uses TRBD1 or TRBD2 (5 bases each). CDR1 and CDR2 (germline): MNHEY, SMNVEV (reference sequence). The CDR3 runs to 13 residues. Trimming took 6 bases from V and 0 from J, leaving 9 bases between them. DNA for the CDR3: TGTGCCAGCAGCTCCGGGACCTCCTACGAGCAGTACTTC. It translates to CASSSGTSYEQYF.

The rearrangement uses TRBV6-1 and TRBJ1-4; 9 nucleotides agree with TRBD1. The length of the CDR3 is 15 residues. Germline CDR1 and CDR2: MNHNS and SASEGT. J lost 9 bases, V lost 2 bases, and 7 bases had no gene match. CDR3 loop: CASSESDRGFKKLFF. The CDR3 bases are TGTGCCAGCAGTGAATCTGACAGGGGGTTTAAAAAACTGTTTTTT.

This clonotype was recorded at least ten times. The genes are TRBV7-8 and TRBJ2-1; TRBD2 matches 12 bases. This CDR3 spans 16 amino acids. Per germline, CDR1 SGHVS and CDR2 FQNEAQ. The V and J ends lost 4 bases and 2 bases, in that order; junction bases with no gene match: 3. The CDR3 nucleotides read TGTGCCAGCAGCTCATCTAGCGGGGGGGCCTACAATGAGCAGTTCTTC. This encodes CASSSSSGGAYNEQFF.

On this clonotype itself: A much larger clone lies a single base off, so this may be a read error. The genes are TRBV6-8 and TRBJ2-5; 7 bases are a match to TRBD1. The CDR3 consists of 15 residues. Per the germline V gene, CDR1 is MNHGY and CDR2 is SAAAGT. The CDR3 coding sequence is TGTGCCAGCAGTACCCGACAGGGCTTCCGAGAGACCCAGTGCTTC. Translated: CASSTRQGFRETQCF.

This clonotype has a handful of counts. The J gene is TRBJ2-3, the V gene TRBV11-2; D is possibly TRBD1 (5 bases). The V end was cut by 1 base, the J end by 5 bases, with 7 bases between. From germline, CDR1 is SGHAT and CDR2 FQNNGV. This CDR3 spans 13 amino acids. The DNA of the CDR3 is TGTGCCAGCAGCTTAGCGACAGAAGATACGCAGTATTTT. The encoded protein is CASSLATEDTQYF.

The rearrangement links TRBV6-5 to TRBJ2-1; D is possibly TRBD2 (5 bases). CDR3 size: 13 residues. The V and J ends lost 5 bases and 10 bases respectively, with 15 bases between them. Germline V gene lookup returns CDR1 MNHEY and CDR2 SVGAGI. The CDR3 sequence: CASSPRERAEQFF. Written as DNA, the CDR3 is TGTGCCAGCAGTCCTCGGGAACGAGCGGAGCAGTTCTTC.

This clonotype was seen a few times. The DNA for the CDR3 is TGTGCCAGTGGCGTACAGCCAAATTCCTACAATGAGCAGTTCTTC. Protein sequence: CASGVQPNSYNEQFF. The chain joins TRBV6-6 to TRBJ2-1; D gene ambiguous. Germline CDR1 and CDR2: MNHNY and SVGAGI (reference sequence). V dropped 9 bases and J dropped 1 base, with 16 bases sitting between them. This CDR3 has 15 amino acids.

The table lists this clonotype with many counts. V is TRBV28 and J is TRBJ2-1; 9 nucleotides align to TRBD2. From germline, CDR1 is MDHEN and CDR2 SYDVKM. V lost 5 bases to trimming and J lost 6 bases; unmatched junction nucleotides: 11. The CDR3 has 16 amino acids. The CDR3 protein is CASSTSAGGHRNEQFF. DNA of the CDR3: TGTGCCAGCAGTACATCAGCGGGAGGACACCGCAATGAGCAGTTCTTC.

The J gene is TRBJ2-3, the V gene TRBV4-2, with D possibly being TRBD1 or TRBD2 (6 bases each). Germline CDR1 is LGHNA and CDR2 is YNFKEQ. The V end was cut by 4 bases, the J end by 3 bases, with 14 bases between. The length of the CDR3 is 15 residues. CDR3 nucleotide sequence: TGTGCCAGCAGCCCGAGGGGGGCTGGGACAGATACGCAGTATTTT. This translates into CASSPRGAGTDTQYF.

This clonotype has a count of ten or more. The chain uses TRBV7-9 and TRBJ2-3, with 13 positions matching TRBD2. After removal of 5 bases from V and 2 bases from J, the junction contained 4 bases not matched to a gene. Germline lookup yields CDR1 SEHNR and CDR2 FQNEAQ (reference sequence). CDR3 size: 16 residues. Written as DNA, the CDR3 is TGTGCCAGCAGCCCTGGACTAGCGGGAGACACAGATACGCAGTATTTT. It yields the protein CASSPGLAGDTDTQYF.

The gene calls are TRBV20-1 and TRBJ2-1, with 11 bases that match TRBD2. The length of the CDR3 is 19 residues. Germline CDR1 reads DFQATT; CDR2 reads SNEGSKA (reference sequence). J was trimmed by 1 base and V by 0 bases; bases with no gene match: 11. CDR3 coding DNA: TGCAGTGCTAGAGACAGGGTAGCGGGGGGGCAGGAGTCCTACAATGAGCAGTTCTTC. This sequence encodes CSARDRVAGGQESYNEQFF.

This clonotype was counted a few times. V is TRBV5-6 and J is TRBJ2-5, with 10 bases matching TRBD1. The CDR3 has 16 residues. The trim removed 5 bases at V and 2 bases at J, leaving 9 bases unmatched. Germline-derived CDR1 and CDR2 are SGHDT and YYEEEE. CDR3 coding DNA: TGTGCCAGCAGTAGGTCCCGGACAGGGGGACAAGAGACCCAGTACTTC. Translating it yields CASSRSRTGGQETQYF.